A selection of T cell receptor beta chains follows, all from one sample in a study of post-analysis software for immune sequencing data. MiXCR, run by TCRdb on the PCR reads, gives a single entry per CDR3 protein. The sample lists about 430,000 distinct CDR3 sequences; over 30% were seen once. The sequenced sample was blood. The receptor set was obtained from a girl aged 2 to 10 with multiple sclerosis. CDR3s include the opening cysteine and the closing phenylalanine or tryptophan. The D gene is left open where the match is weak. For some rows the clone size is stated as once, few or many, or as a class when expanded; others skip it.

clone_size j_call d_call v_call cdr3_nt cdr3_aa
NA TRBJ1-5 TRBD1 TRBV14 TGTGCCAGCAGCCAAGGGGGTGACAGGGGGGCTCAGCCCCAGCATTTT CASSQGGDRGAQPQHF
NA TRBJ1-1 NA TRBV6-6 TGTGCACCTCCCGGGACTGAAGCTTTCTTT CAPPGTEAFF
few TRBJ2-4 TRBD1 TRBV20-1 TGCAGTGCTAGACCCATGGACAGGGGGAATAGAAACATTCAGTACTTC CSARPMDRGNRNIQYF
NA TRBJ2-4 NA TRBV5-1 TGCGCCAGCAGAGAGTCTATTGGAGCCAAAAACATTCAGTACTTC CASRESIGAKNIQYF
few TRBJ2-1 TRBD1 TRBV5-1 TGCGCCAGCAGCTTACCCGGGACAGCTGAGCAGTTCTTC CASSLPGTAEQFF
few TRBJ2-7 TRBD2 TRBV20-1 TGCAGTGCTTTTTCTAGCGGGTCGCCTGCCTACGAGCAGTACTTC CSAFSSGSPAYEQYF
once TRBJ2-2 NA TRBV16 TGTGCCAGCAGCCAATCACAGGGAGCCGGGGAGCTGTTTTTT CASSQSQGAGELFF
NA TRBJ2-3 NA TRBV28 TGTGCCAGCAGTTCCCCCCCAGATACGCAGTATTTT CASSSPPDTQYF
NA TRBJ1-2 TRBD1 TRBV7-9 TGTGCCAGCAGCATGGACAGGGGGCCCTATGGCTACACCTTC CASSMDRGPYGYTF
NA TRBJ1-2 NA TRBV20-1 TGCAGTGCTTACCCGAAGGAGGACTATGGCTACACCTTC CSAYPKEDYGYTF
NA TRBJ2-3 NA TRBV6-2/TRBV6-3 TGTGCCAGCAGCCCCAGGGGTTGGACAGATACGCAGTATTTT CASSPRGWTDTQYF
few TRBJ2-3 TRBD2 TRBV6-1 TGTGCCAGCGAACCAGCGGGGGTTGATACGCAGTATTTT CASEPAGVDTQYF
NA TRBJ1-5 NA TRBV6-1 TGTGCCAGCCGGGACACCTCTGGCAATCAGCCCCAGCATTTT CASRDTSGNQPQHF
few TRBJ1-1 NA TRBV20-1 TGCAGTGCTAGAGAGTTTCCAGGGCTGAACACTGAAGCTTTCTTT CSAREFPGLNTEAFF
NA TRBJ2-4 NA TRBV5-1 TGCGCCAGCAGCTTGTTGTGGTCAAGGACTTTAGCCAAAAACATTCAGTACTTC CASSLLWSRTLAKNIQYF
many TRBJ2-7 NA TRBV7-9 TGTGCCAGCAGCTTCCTCGACGAGCAGTACTTC CASSFLDEQYF
NA TRBJ2-5 NA TRBV10-3 TGTGCCATCAGTGACCAGTACAAAGAGACCCAGTACTTC CAISDQYKETQYF